Listed here are 14 T cell receptor beta chains from one sample, sequenced in a study of T-cell reconstitution after alpha-beta-depleted transplantation in children. Unique molecular identifiers were built into the TCRbeta library. TCRdb analysed the PCR reads with MiXCR anew, one entry per CDR3 protein. The table has around 500,000 distinct CDR3 sequences, roughly an eighth seen once. Sequenced material: PBMCs from the stem cell graft donor, taken from the stem cell graft. The receptors were sampled from a human donor who donated a stem cell graft to a child with combined immunodeficiency.

This clonotype was detected many times. The J gene is TRBJ2-7, the V gene TRBV6-2 or TRBV6-3; 14 bases align to TRBD2. The J segment lost 3 bases and the V segment lost 7 bases, leaving 11 bases of the junction unmatched. CDR1 and CDR2 (germline): MNHEY, SVGEGT. This CDR3 region has 17 residues. The CDR3 DNA follows: TGTGCCAGCAACACAGGACTAGCGGGAGGTACCTACTACGAGCAGTACTTC. It yields the protein CASNTGLAGGTYYEQYF.

In this sample, this clonotype turned up a few times. CDR3 protein: CASSISGIPYEQYF. The CDR3 DNA reads as TGTGCCAGTAGTATTTCAGGGATACCCTACGAGCAGTACTTC. The gene calls are TRBV19 and TRBJ2-7; weak D call: TRBD1 (5 bases). CDR3 length equals 14 residues. The germline V gene encodes CDR1 LNHDA and CDR2 SQIVND (reference sequence). V was cut by 3 bases and J by 2 bases, with 11 bases left in between. Based on the CDR3 plus reference TRBV19 and TRBJ2-7, the full variable domain is DGGITQSPKYLFRKEGQNVTLSCEQNLNHDAMYWYRQDPGQGLRLIYYSQIVNDFQKGDIAEGYSVSREKKESFPLTVTSAQKNPTAFYLCASSISGIPYEQYFGPGTRLTVT.

This clonotype was detected a few times. The chain couples TRBV12-3 or TRBV12-4 to TRBJ2-7; D assignment may be TRBD1 or TRBD2 (6 bases each). The V end was cut by 1 base, the J end by 4 bases, with 11 bases between. The CDR3 is 14 residues long. The CDR3: CASSLGGARYEQYF. In DNA, the CDR3 is TGTGCCAGCAGTTTAGGGGGGGCGCGATACGAGCAGTACTTC.

This chain links TRBV11-2 with TRBJ1-1; a possible D gene is TRBD1 (6 bases). V was clipped by 1 base and J by 0 bases, with 18 bases between them. CDR1 is SGHAT and CDR2 is FQNNGV in the germline V gene. CDR3 length equals 18 residues. In nucleotides, the CDR3 is TGTGCCAGCAGCTTAGGAGGGGGGCCGGGAAGGGTGAACACTGAAGCTTTCTTT. Its translation is CASSLGGGPGRVNTEAFF.

This clonotype was seen repeatedly, ten times or more. The chain recombines TRBV6-5 with TRBJ1-4, with D maybe TRBD1 (5 bases). With 2 bases removed from V and 3 bases from J, the gap between germline ends came to 13 bases. The CDR3 totals 16 residues. The germline gives CDR1 MNHEY, CDR2 SVGAGI. CDR3 bases: TGTGCCAGCAGTTACGCCTCAGGGTTTCCTAATGAAAAACTGTTTTTT. This translates into CASSYASGFPNEKLFF.

For this clonotype: A much more abundant neighbour one base away suggests this may be a read error. V is TRBV9 and J is TRBJ1-1; the D gene is possibly TRBD1 (5 bases). Trimming took off 5 bases at V and 4 bases at J, with 18 bases between the two ends. Germline-derived CDR1 and CDR2 are SGDLS and YYNGEE. The CDR3 loop spans 15 amino acids. This CDR3 reads CASSSLAGGGTEAFF. The DNA of the CDR3 is TGTGCCAGCAGTAGCCTGGCGGGGGGTGGCACTGAAGCTTTCTTT.

There are a few counts of this clonotype. At one end, the junction sequence differs from germline, possibly due to a read error. V usage is TRBV7-2 and J usage is TRBJ2-7; D possibly matches TRBD1 or TRBD2 (5 bases each). The germline V gene has CDR1 SGHTA and CDR2 FQGNSA. The CDR3 loop spans 13 amino acids. In DNA form, the CDR3 reads TGTGCCAGCAGCCCCGGTGGGCCCCTCGGGGCAAACTTC. Its translation is CASSPGGPLGANF.

This clonotype occurred many times. The chain employs TRBV28 and TRBJ2-7, with 8 bases fitting TRBD1. Germline V gene lookup returns CDR1 MDHEN and CDR2 SYDVKM. The length of the CDR3 is 15 residues. V lost 4 bases to trimming and J lost 5 bases; unmatched junction nucleotides: 10. CDR3 residues: CASSSSGQGRNEQYF. CDR3 nucleotides: TGTGCCAGCAGTTCTTCAGGACAGGGTAGGAACGAGCAGTACTTC.

The CDR3: CASSPTAISGGFYGYTF. CDR3 bases: TGTGCCAGCAGCCCTACCGCGATCTCTGGCGGATTCTATGGCTACACCTTC. This chain connects TRBV7-9 to TRBJ1-2; D is unresolved. This CDR3 is built from 17 residues. Germline assignment: CDR1 SEHNR and CDR2 FQNEAQ (reference sequence). V was clipped by 5 bases and J by 4 bases, with 23 bases between them.

This clonotype was seen at least ten times. The V gene is TRBV25-1, the J gene TRBJ2-7; D is ambiguous. Germline CDR1 is MGHDK and CDR2 is SYGVNS. The CDR3 length is 12 residues. Trimming took 4 bases from V and 3 from J, leaving 7 bases between them. CDR3 DNA sequence: TGTGCCAGCAGTGCCCTGCACTACGAGCAGTACTTC. Translation: CASSALHYEQYF.

This sequence joins TRBV11-1 and TRBJ1-5; TRBD1 matches 10 bases. This CDR3 region has 16 residues. V lost 5 bases to trimming and J lost 6 bases; unmatched junction nucleotides: 10. CDR1 SGHAT and CDR2 FQDESV come from the germline V gene (reference sequence). The DNA of the CDR3 is TGTGCCAGCAGCACCCACACCGGACAGGGGGTTCAGCCCCAGCATTTT. Its translation: CASSTHTGQGVQPQHF.

This clonotype was counted a few times. The gene calls are TRBV6-5 and TRBJ2-2; 8 nucleotides align to TRBD1. Trimming removed 4 bases from V and 9 bases from J; junction bases left unmatched: 19. The CDR3 runs 18 residues. In germline, CDR1 is MNHEY, CDR2 SVGAGI. CDR3 sequence reads: CASSSLSGQAMVGRELFF. CDR3 nucleotide sequence: TGTGCCAGCAGTTCCCTTTCGGGACAGGCCATGGTGGGCCGGGAGCTGTTTTTT.

V usage is TRBV20-1 and J usage is TRBJ2-7; TRBD2 is a possible D gene (5 bases). The CDR3 sequence is 13 residues long. Trimming stripped 3 bases from V and 3 bases from J, with 12 bases between. CDR1 is DFQATT and CDR2 is SNEGSKA in the germline V gene (reference sequence). The CDR3 DNA is TGCAGTGCTAGGTGGGCCGGGGACTACGAGCAGTACTTC. Amino acids: CSARWAGDYEQYF.

This clonotype was detected ten times or more. This sequence joins TRBV7-9 and TRBJ2-1, with TRBD2 as a possible D gene (6 bases). CDR3 length: 17 amino acids. In germline, CDR1 is SEHNR, CDR2 FQNEAQ (reference sequence). The germline V and J ends were trimmed by 3 bases and 0 bases, with 15 bases remaining between them. CDR3 DNA sequence: TGTGCCAGCAGCTTGAGGAGCGCGGGGAGCTCCTACAATGAGCAGTTCTTC. Translated, it gives CASSLRSAGSSYNEQFF.